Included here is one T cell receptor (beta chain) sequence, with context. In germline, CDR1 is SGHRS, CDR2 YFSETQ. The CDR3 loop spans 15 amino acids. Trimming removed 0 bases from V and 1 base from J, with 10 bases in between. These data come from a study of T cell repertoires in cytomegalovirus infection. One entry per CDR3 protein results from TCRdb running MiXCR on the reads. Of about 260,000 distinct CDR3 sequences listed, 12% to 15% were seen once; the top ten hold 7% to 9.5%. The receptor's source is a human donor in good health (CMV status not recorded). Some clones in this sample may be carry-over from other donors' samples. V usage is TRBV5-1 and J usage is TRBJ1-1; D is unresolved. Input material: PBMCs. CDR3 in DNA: TGCGCCAGCAGCTTGGAAATTCCCGAGAACACTGAAGCTTTCTTT. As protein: CASSLEIPENTEAFF. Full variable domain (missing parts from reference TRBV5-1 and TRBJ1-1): KAGVTQTPRYLIKTRGQQVTLSCSPISGHRSVSWYQQTPGQGLQFLFEYFSETQRNKGNFPGRFSGRQFSNSRSEMNVSTLELGDSALYLCASSLEIPENTEAFFGQGTRLTVV.